Shown below are 13 T cell receptor beta chains from a single sample sequenced in a study of human T cells and chemical hapten exposure. The time point is: patch test 2, 6 weeks after DPC sensitization. Treatment denoted: therapeutic diphenylcyclopropenone sensitization with weekly scalp DPC. Each CDR3 protein gets one entry after TCRdb re-called the RACE reads with MiXCR. This sample carries 84,000 or so distinct CDR3 sequences, roughly a tenth of them seen once, and the ten largest clones take 2.5%. This sample comprised whole blood, obtained in connection with sensitization to the hapten diphenylcyclopropenone (DPC). The receptors stem from a woman aged 25 to 39 with alopecia areata. Some clones in this sample may be carry-over from other donors' samples.

This clonotype has ten or more counts. The rearrangement joins TRBV20-1 to TRBJ2-1; 7 bases line up with TRBD2. The V segment lost 0 bases and the J segment 4 bases; nucleotides outside the gene matches: 6. The CDR3 spans 15 residues. Germline loops: CDR1 DFQATT, CDR2 SNEGSKA (reference sequence). CDR3 coding DNA: TGCAGTGCTAGAGATGAGCGGGGCGTTTACAATGAGCAGTTCTTC. Translated: CSARDERGVYNEQFF.

V gene TRBV29-1 combines with J gene TRBJ2-3; the D is unclear. V gave up 7 bases and J gave up 3 bases, with 8 bases separating them. CDR3 length equals 11 residues. The V gene's germline CDR1 is SQVTM and CDR2 ANQGSEA. The CDR3 reads CSAGRTDTQYF. The CDR3 DNA reads TGCAGCGCTGGACGTACAGATACGCAGTATTTT.

The chain joins TRBV28 to TRBJ2-4, with TRBD2 as a possible D gene (5 bases). Between the trimmed V and J ends, which lost 5 bases and 0 bases, there was a span of 20 bases. Per germline, CDR1 MDHEN and CDR2 SYDVKM. The length of the CDR3 is 18 residues. In nucleotides, the CDR3 is TGTGCCAGCAGTCCCGATGACCCCTTCGGGGAAGCCAAAAACATTCAGTACTTC. Translating it yields CASSPDDPFGEAKNIQYF.

This clonotype has at least ten counts. V usage is TRBV6-2 or TRBV6-3 and J usage is TRBJ1-2, with D hard to call. Trimming pared 3 bases from V and 1 base from J, leaving 6 bases between. Germline lookup yields CDR1 MNHEY and CDR2 SVGEGT. The CDR3 has 13 amino acids. The CDR3 region is CASSYKSNYGYTF. CDR3 in DNA: TGTGCCAGCAGTTATAAGAGTAACTATGGCTACACCTTC.

This clonotype was detected only a few times. The V and J genes are TRBV6-5 and TRBJ2-7, with D unresolved. The germline V gene encodes CDR1 MNHEY and CDR2 SVGAGI. V was pared by 1 base and J by 6 bases, with 10 bases between. CDR3 size: 13 residues. CDR3 in DNA: TGTGCCAGCAGTTACTTTGAACAGAGCGAGCAGTACTTC. Its protein is CASSYFEQSEQYF.

This clonotype showed up just a few times. The V gene is TRBV28, the J gene TRBJ1-6; TRBD1 is a possible D gene (5 bases). The CDR3 length is 13 residues. V lost 8 bases and J lost 7, with 12 bases in between. Germline V lookup: CDR1 MDHEN, CDR2 SYDVKM. Written as DNA, the CDR3 is TGTGCCAGCCGGCCAGGGTACAATTCACCCCTCCACTTT. Residues: CASRPGYNSPLHF.

This clonotype was found a few times. The gene calls are TRBV27 and TRBJ2-3; 13 bases align to TRBD2. Per the germline V gene, CDR1 is MNHEY and CDR2 is SMNVEV (reference sequence). The CDR3 totals 18 residues. The J segment lost 0 bases and the V segment lost 2 bases, leaving 5 bases of the junction unmatched. The DNA for the CDR3 is TGTGCCAGCAGTTTACTACTAGCGGGGGGGCTGAGCACAGATACGCAGTATTTT. The encoded protein is CASSLLLAGGLSTDTQYF.

This clonotype was seen many times. The V and J genes are TRBV5-1 and TRBJ2-7, with D perhaps matching TRBD1 (5 bases). Germline V gene lookup returns CDR1 SGHRS and CDR2 YFSETQ. Trimming left V 0 bases short and J 3 bases short, with 10 bases between. The CDR3 has 14 residues. The CDR3 protein is CASSLVTEFYEQYF. The CDR3 coding sequence is TGCGCCAGCAGCTTGGTGACAGAGTTCTACGAGCAGTACTTC.

In its sample, this clonotype was seen a few times. The V gene is TRBV6-1, the J gene TRBJ2-7; D ambiguous. V lost 7 bases, J lost 2 bases, and 15 bases lay in between. From germline, CDR1 is MNHNS and CDR2 SASEGT. The CDR3 length is 14 residues. The CDR3 protein is CASTEPGLAYEQYF. The CDR3 region has the DNA TGTGCCAGCACCGAACCGGGCCTCGCCTACGAGCAGTACTTC.

This clonotype was counted at least ten times. CDR3 in DNA: TGTGCCAGCAGCCCTAACCCGGGACTAGTGGAGACCCAGTACTTC. This codes for CASSPNPGLVETQYF. The chain has TRBV6-2 or TRBV6-3 and TRBJ2-5; TRBD2 matches 8 bases. The CDR3 is 15 residues long. Germline assignment: CDR1 MNHEY and CDR2 SVGEGT. The junction had 11 bases not matched to a gene; V was cut back by 6 bases and J by 5 bases.

V and J are TRBV28 and TRBJ1-4, with D uncertain. Trimming pared 5 bases from V and 8 bases from J, leaving 12 bases between. This CDR3 comprises 13 residues. The V gene's germline CDR1 is MDHEN and CDR2 SYDVKM. The CDR3 sequence: CASSHPGSEKLFF. The DNA for the CDR3 is TGTGCCAGCAGTCACCCCGGGTCCGAAAAACTGTTTTTT. The whole variable domain, filled in from reference TRBV28 and TRBJ1-4, reads DVKVTQSSRYLVKRTGEKVFLECVQDMDHENMFWYRQDPGLGLRLIYFSYDVKMKEKGDIPEGYSVSREKKERFSLILESASTNQTSMYLCASSHPGSEKLFFGSGTQLSVL.

The chain is built from TRBV20-1 and TRBJ1-3; D is ambiguous. The CDR3 consists of 13 residues. Germline CDR1 reads DFQATT; CDR2 reads SNEGSKA (reference sequence). V lost 5 bases and J 4 bases, leaving 12 bases between the germline ends. CDR3 amino acids: CSAGFEGGNTIYF. The CDR3 DNA is TGCAGTGCTGGATTTGAAGGCGGAAACACCATATATTTT.

The rearrangement links TRBV6-5 to TRBJ2-1; TRBD1 aligns across 7 bases. J was trimmed by 1 base and V by 0 bases; bases with no gene match: 6. This CDR3 spans 17 amino acids. CDR1 is MNHEY, CDR2 SVGAGI, per germline. The CDR3 DNA is TGTGCCAGCAGTTACTCTTCGGGACAGATGTCCTACAATGAGCAGTTCTTC. Amino acid sequence: CASSYSSGQMSYNEQFF.